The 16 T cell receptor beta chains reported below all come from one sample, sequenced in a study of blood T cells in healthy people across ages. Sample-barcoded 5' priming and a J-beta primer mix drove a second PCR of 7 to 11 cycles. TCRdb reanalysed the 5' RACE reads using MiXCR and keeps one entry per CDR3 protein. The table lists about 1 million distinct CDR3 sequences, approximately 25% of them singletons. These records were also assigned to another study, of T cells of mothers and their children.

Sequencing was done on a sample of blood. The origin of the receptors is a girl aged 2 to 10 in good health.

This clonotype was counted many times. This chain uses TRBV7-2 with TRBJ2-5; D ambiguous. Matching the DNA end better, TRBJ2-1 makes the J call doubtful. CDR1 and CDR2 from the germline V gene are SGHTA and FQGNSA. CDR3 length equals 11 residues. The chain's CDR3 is CASSFLEEQFF. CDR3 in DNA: TGTGCCAGCAGCTTCTTAGAAGAGCAGTTCTTC.

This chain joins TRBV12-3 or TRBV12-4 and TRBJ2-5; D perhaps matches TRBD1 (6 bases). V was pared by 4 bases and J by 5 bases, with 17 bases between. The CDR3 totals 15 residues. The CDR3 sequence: CASSSLGQMEETQYF. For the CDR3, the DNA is TGTGCCAGCAGTTCCCTTGGACAGATGGAGGAGACCCAGTACTTC.

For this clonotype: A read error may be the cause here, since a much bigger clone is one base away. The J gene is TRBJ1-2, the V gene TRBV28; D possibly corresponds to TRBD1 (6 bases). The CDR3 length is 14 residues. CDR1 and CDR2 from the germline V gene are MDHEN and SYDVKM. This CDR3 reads CASITTGTSYGDTF. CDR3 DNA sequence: TGTGCCAGCATCACGACAGGAACTTCCTATGGCGACACCTTC.

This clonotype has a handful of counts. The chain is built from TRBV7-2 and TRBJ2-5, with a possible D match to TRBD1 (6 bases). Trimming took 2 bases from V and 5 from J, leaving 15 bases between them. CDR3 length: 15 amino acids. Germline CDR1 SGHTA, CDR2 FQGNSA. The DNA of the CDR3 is TGTGCCAGCAGCTTATATACAGGGTTTCAGGAGACCCAGTACTTC. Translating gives CASSLYTGFQETQYF.

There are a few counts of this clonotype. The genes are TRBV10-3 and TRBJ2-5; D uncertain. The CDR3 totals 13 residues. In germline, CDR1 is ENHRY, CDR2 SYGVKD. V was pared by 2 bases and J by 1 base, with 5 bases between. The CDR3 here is CAISEGVQETQYF. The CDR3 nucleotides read TGTGCCATCAGTGAGGGAGTCCAAGAGACCCAGTACTTC.

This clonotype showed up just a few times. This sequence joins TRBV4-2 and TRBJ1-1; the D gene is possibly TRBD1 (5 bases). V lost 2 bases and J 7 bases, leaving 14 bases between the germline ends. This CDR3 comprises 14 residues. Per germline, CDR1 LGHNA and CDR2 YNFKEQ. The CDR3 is CASSQYRDDDEAFF. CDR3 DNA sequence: TGTGCCAGCAGCCAATACCGGGACGACGATGAAGCTTTCTTT.

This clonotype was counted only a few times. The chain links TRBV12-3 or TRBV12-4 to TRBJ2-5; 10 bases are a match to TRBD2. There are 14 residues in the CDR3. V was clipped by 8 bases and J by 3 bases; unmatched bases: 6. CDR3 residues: CASSNSGGEETQYF. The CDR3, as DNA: TGTGCCAGCTCTAACAGCGGGGGGGAAGAGACCCAGTACTTC.

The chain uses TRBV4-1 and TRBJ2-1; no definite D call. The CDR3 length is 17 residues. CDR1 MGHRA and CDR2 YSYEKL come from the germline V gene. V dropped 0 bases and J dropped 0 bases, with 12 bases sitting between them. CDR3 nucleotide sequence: TGCGCCAGCAGCCAAGATTCGGGTTGGAGCTCCTACAATGAGCAGTTCTTC. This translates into CASSQDSGWSSYNEQFF.

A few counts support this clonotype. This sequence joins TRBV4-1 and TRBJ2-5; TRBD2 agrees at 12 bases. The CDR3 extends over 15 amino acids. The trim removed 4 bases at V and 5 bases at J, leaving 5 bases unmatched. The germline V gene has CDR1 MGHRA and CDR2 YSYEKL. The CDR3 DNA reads TGCGCCAGCAGCCGGATCGGGACTAGCGGGGAGACCCAGTACTTC. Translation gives CASSRIGTSGETQYF.

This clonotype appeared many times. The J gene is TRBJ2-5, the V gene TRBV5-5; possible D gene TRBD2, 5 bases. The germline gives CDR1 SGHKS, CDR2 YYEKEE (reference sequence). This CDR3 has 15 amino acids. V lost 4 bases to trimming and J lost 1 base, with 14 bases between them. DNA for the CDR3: TGTGCCAGCAGCGATGTAGTGACTACCCAAGAGACCCAGTACTTC. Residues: CASSDVVTTQETQYF.

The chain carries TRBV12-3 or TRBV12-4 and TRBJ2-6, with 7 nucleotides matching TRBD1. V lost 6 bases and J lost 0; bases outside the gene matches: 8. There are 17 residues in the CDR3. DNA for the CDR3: TGTGCCAGCAGCCAGACAGGGTTCGGCTCTGGGGCCAACGTCCTGACTTTC. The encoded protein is CASSQTGFGSGANVLTF.

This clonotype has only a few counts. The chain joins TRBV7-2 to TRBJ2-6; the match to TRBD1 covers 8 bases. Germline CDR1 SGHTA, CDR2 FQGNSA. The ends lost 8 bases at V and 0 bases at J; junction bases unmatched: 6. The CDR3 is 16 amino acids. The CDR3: CASHNRGSSGANVLTF. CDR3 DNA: TGTGCCAGCCACAACAGGGGGAGCTCTGGGGCCAACGTCCTGACTTTC.

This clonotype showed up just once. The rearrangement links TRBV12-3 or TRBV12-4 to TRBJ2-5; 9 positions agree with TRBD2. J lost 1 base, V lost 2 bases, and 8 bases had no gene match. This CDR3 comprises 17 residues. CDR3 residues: CASSLFAGGPSQETQYF. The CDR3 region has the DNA TGTGCCAGCAGTTTATTTGCGGGAGGGCCGTCCCAAGAGACCCAGTACTTC.

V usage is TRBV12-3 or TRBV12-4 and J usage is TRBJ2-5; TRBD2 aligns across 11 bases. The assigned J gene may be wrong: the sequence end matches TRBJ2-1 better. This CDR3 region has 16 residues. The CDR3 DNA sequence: TGTGCCAGCAGTTCCTATAGCGGGGGGGATATGGATGAGCAGTTCTTC. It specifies CASSSYSGGDMDEQFF.

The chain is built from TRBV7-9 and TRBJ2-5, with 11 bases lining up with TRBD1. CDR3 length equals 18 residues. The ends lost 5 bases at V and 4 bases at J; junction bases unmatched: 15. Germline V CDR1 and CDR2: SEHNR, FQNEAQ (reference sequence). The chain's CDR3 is CASSTPPRWGQGGETQYF. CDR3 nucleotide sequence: TGTGCCAGCAGCACCCCGCCGCGCTGGGGACAGGGGGGAGAGACCCAGTACTTC.

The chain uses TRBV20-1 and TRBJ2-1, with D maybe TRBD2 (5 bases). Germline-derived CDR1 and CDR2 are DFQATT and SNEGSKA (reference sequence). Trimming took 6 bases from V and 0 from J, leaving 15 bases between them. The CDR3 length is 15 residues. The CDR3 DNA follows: TGCAGTGCCATAACAGCGGTGAGCTCCTACAATGAGCAGTTCTTC. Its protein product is CSAITAVSSYNEQFF.